The T cell receptor beta chain described here comes from a study of PD-1 blockade in classical Hodgkin lymphoma. Whole-study findings and limits: The study found complete responders had baseline diversity similar to newly diagnosed patients.

Profiled with immunoSEQ multiplex PCR; TCRdb holds only in-frame clones, not every one. The sample shows fewer than 35,000 clones, about 88% of them seen only once. With V trimmed by 5 bases and J by 3 bases, 7 bases remained unmatched. The CDR3 covers 16 residues. Germline V gene sequence: CDR1 SGHTA, CDR2 FQGNSA. As concerns this clone: What it binds is not known.

The time point: cycle 4 day 1 (C4D1), after around six weeks of nivolumab. Brentuximab vedotin exposure varied among the patients, all of whom had relapsed after autologous stem cell transplantation. Negative selection with magnetic separation was used to purify CD4+ T cells from thawed PBMCs. The best responses consisted of complete response, partial response or progressive disease. The material was CD4+ T cells from blood, obtained before the fourth cycle of nivolumab. The source is a human donor with classical Hodgkin lymphoma. This sequence joins TRBV7-2 and TRBJ2-1; 10 bases are a match to TRBD2. CDR3 in amino acids: CASSRSGGALYNEQFF. The CDR3 nucleotides are TGTGCCAGCAGCCGGAGCGGGGGGGCTCTCTACAATGAGCAGTTCTTC.